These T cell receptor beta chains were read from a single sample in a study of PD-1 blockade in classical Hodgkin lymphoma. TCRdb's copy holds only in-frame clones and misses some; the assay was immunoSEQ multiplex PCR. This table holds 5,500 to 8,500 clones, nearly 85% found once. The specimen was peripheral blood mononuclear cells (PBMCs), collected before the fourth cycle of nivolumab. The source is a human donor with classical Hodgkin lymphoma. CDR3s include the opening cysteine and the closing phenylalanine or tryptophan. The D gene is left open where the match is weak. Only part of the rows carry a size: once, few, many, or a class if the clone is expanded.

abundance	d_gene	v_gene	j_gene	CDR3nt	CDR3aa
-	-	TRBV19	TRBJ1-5	TGTGCCAGTAGTATGTCCGGCACAAGCAATCAGCCCCAGCATTTT	CASSMSGTSNQPQHF
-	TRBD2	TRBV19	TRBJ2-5	TGTGCCAGTAGTATCTGGGCTAGCGGGGGGCGGGAGACCCAGTACTTC	CASSIWASGGRETQYF
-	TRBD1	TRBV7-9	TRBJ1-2	TGTGCCAGCAGCTCCACCGGGACAGTAAAGGGCTACACCTTC	CASSSTGTVKGYTF
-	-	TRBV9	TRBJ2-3	TGTGCCAGCAGCCCCTGGGGGGTTGGAAATACGCAGTATTTT	CASSPWGVGNTQYF
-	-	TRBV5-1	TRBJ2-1	TGCGCCAGCAGCACCCAGGGGGGGGCCTACAATGAGCAGTTCTTC	CASSTQGGAYNEQFF
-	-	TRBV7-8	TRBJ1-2	TGTGCCAGCAGCTACGACACGACCTCCCGCGGCTACACCTTC	CASSYDTTSRGYTF
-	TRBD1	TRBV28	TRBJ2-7	TGTGCCAGCAGTACTGGACAGGGGACCTACGAGCAGTACTTC	CASSTGQGTYEQYF
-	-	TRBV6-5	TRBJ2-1	TGTGCCAGCAGTTACTTGGGGGTTAGTGATGAGCAGTTCTTC	CASSYLGVSDEQFF
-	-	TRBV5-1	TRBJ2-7	TGCGCCAGCAGCTTTGGGCGTAGCGGCGGCTCCTACGAGCAGTACTTC	CASSFGRSGGSYEQYF
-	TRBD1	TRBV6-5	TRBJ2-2	TGTGCCAGCAGTTTGCGGACAGGGACGAACACCGGGGAGCTGTTTTTT	CASSLRTGTNTGELFF
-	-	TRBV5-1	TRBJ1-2	TGCGCCAGCAGCTTGGGCGGCAGTGCTAACTATGGCTACACCTTC	CASSLGGSANYGYTF
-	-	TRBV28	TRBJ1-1	TGTGCCAGCAAAGGGCCCACTGAAGCTTTCTTT	CASKGPTEAFF
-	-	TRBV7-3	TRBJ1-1	TGTGCCAGCAGCCCCGGGACACCGAACACTGAAGCTTTCTTT	CASSPGTPNTEAFF
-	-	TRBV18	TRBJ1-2	TGTGCCAGCACTATGACAAGGAGCGTCGACTATGGCTACACCTTC	CASTMTRSVDYGYTF
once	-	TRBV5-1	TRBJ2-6	TGCGCCAGCAGCTTGAGGACTGGGGCCAACGTCCTGACTTTC	CASSLRTGANVLTF
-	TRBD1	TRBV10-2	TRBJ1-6	TGCGCCAGCAGGGAACAGGGGGCAGGCAATTCACCCCTCCACTTT	CASREQGAGNSPLHF
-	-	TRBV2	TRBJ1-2	TGTGCCAGCAGTAATGACAGTCCAGCGGGCTACACCTTC	CASSNDSPAGYTF
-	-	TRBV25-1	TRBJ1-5	TGTGCCAGCAGTGTAGGTAGTCAGCCCCAGCATTTT	CASSVGSQPQHF
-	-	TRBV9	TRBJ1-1	TGTGCCAGCAGCGTAGACGGGTGGTTGAACACTGAAGCTTTCTTT	CASSVDGWLNTEAFF
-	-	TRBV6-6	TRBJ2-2	TGTGCCAGCCGTCGGCGTCAGGGGACCACCGGGGAGCTGTTTTTT	CASRRRQGTTGELFF
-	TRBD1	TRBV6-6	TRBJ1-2	TGTGCCAGCAGTATAGACAGGGGGCTCTATGGCTACACCTTC	CASSIDRGLYGYTF
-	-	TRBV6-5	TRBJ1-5	TGTGCCAGCAGACTCCAGGGCGTTCAGCCCCAGCATTTT	CASRLQGVQPQHF
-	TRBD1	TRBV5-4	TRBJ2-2	TGTGCCAGCAGCTTGGGAGGGGGCGGGTACACCGGGGAGCTGTTTTTT	CASSLGGGGYTGELFF
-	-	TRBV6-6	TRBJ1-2	TGTGCCAGCAGTCCCGACGGAGTTCTTGGCTACACCTTC	CASSPDGVLGYTF
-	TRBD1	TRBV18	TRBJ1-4	TGTGCCAGCTCACTCCGACAGGGATCAACTAATGAAAAACTGTTTTTT	CASSLRQGSTNEKLFF
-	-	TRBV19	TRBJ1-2	TGTGCCAGTAGTACATATTCCCCGACAGGATCGCTTAACTATGGCTACACCTTC	CASSTYSPTGSLNYGYTF
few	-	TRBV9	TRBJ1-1	TGTGCCAGCAGCGTAGGGGCTGGGGGACTGAACACTGAAGCTTTCTTT	CASSVGAGGLNTEAFF
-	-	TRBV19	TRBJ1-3	TGTGCCAGTATTGTCGCAGGCTCTGGAAACACCATATATTTT	CASIVAGSGNTIYF
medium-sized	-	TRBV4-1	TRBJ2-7	TGCGCCAGCAGCCAAGATGAGTTGATTCCTCTTTGGAACGAGCAGTACTTC	CASSQDELIPLWNEQYF
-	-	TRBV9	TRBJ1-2	TGTGCCAGCAGCGTAGATAGCCCCTTTAACTATGGCTACACCTTC	CASSVDSPFNYGYTF
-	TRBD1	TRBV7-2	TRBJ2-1	TGTGCCAGCAGCTTAGACAGGGGTTCCTACAATGAGCAGTTCTTC	CASSLDRGSYNEQFF
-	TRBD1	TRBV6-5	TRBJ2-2	TGTGCCAGCAGGCAGACAGGGTGGACCGGGGAGCTGTTTTTT	CASRQTGWTGELFF
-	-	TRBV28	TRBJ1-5	TGTGCCAGCAGCTCCAAGTTGGGGGGTCAGGGCAATCAGCCCCAGCATTTT	CASSSKLGGQGNQPQHF
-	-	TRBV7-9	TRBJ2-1	TGTGCCAGCTCGTATGTCTACAATGAGCAGTTCTTC	CASSYVYNEQFF
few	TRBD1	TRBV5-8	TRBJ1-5	TGTGCCAGCAGCAGACAGGGAAGCAATCAGCCCCAGCATTTT	CASSRQGSNQPQHF
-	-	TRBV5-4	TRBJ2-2	TGTGCCAGCAGCCCAGTCACTATGAACACCGGGGAGCTGTTTTTT	CASSPVTMNTGELFF
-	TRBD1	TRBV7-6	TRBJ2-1	TGTGCCAGCAGCCCCGGGACAGGGGGGCGGAATGAGCAGTTCTTC	CASSPGTGGRNEQFF
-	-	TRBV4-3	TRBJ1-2	TGCGCCAGCAGCCAAGATTCGGGTGCTAACTATGGCTACACCTTC	CASSQDSGANYGYTF
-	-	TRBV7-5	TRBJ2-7	TGTGCCAGAAGCGTCCTCCGTGACGAGCAGTACTTC	CARSVLRDEQYF
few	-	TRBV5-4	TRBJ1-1	TGTGCCAGCAGCTTGTCCGGCTCCATGGGGGTTACTGAAGCTTTCTTT	CASSLSGSMGVTEAFF
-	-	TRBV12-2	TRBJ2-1	TGTGCAAGTCGCCGAAAACCCGGACTAGCAGGCTACAATGAGCAGTTCTTC	CASRRKPGLAGYNEQFF
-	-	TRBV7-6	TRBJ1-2	TGTGCCAGCAGCTTAGGGGGCTGGGGGTATTTAGCTAACTATGGCTACACCTTC	CASSLGGWGYLANYGYTF